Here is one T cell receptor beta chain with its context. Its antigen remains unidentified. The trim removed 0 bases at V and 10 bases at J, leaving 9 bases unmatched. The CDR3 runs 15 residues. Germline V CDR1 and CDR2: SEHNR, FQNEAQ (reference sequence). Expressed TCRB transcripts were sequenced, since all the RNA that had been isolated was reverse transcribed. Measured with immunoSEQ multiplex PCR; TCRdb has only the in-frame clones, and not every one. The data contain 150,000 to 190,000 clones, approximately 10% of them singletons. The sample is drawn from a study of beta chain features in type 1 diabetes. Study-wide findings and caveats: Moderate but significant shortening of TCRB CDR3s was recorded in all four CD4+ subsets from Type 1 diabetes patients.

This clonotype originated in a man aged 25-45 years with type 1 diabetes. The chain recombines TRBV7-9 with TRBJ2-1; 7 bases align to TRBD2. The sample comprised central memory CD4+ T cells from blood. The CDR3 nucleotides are TGTGCCAGCAGCTTAGCAACCGCGGGAGTGACGGAGCAGTTCTTC. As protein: CASSLATAGVTEQFF.